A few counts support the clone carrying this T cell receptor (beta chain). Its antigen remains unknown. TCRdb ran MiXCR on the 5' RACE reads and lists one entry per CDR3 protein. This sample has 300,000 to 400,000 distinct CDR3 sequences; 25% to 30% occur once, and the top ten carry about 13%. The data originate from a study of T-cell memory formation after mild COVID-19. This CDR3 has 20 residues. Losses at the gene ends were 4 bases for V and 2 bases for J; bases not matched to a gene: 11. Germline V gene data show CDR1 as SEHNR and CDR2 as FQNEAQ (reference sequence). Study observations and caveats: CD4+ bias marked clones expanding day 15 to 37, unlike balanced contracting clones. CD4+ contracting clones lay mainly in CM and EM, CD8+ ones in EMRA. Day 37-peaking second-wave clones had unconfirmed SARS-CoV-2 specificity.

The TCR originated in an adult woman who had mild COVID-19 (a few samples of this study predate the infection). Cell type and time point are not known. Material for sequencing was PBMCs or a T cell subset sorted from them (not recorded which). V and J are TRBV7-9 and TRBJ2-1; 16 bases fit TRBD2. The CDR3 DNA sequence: TGTGCCAGCAGCTCCCCCGGGGGGACTAGCGGGGGGGCGGCCTACAATGAGCAGTTCTTC. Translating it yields CASSSPGGTSGGAAYNEQFF.